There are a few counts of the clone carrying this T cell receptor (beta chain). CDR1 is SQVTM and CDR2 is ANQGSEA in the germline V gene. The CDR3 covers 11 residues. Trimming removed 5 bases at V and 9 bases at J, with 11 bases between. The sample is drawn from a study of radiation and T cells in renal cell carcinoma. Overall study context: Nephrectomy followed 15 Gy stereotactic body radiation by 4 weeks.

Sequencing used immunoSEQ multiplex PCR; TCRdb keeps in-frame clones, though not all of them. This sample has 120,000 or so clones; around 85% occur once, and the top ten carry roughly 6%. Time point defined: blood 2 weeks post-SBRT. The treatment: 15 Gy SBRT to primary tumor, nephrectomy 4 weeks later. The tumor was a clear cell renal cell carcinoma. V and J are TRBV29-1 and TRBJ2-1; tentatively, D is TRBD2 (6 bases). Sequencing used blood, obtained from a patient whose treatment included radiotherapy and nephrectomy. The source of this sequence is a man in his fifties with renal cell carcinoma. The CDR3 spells CSVNLASEQFF. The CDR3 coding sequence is TGCAGCGTTAACCTAGCGAGTGAGCAGTTCTTC.